The next 21 T cell receptor beta chains were all read from a single sample in a study of somatic mutations in cytotoxic T cells in rheumatoid arthritis. The data were produced by immunoSEQ multiplex PCR, yet TCRdb's version contains in-frame clones alone and is incomplete. The data hold 8,500 to 10,000 clones, with about 75% observed a single time. The sample was CD8+ T cells sorted from blood. The receptors originated from an adult with rheumatoid arthritis.

The chain recombines TRBV14 with TRBJ2-7, with a possible D match to TRBD2 (6 bases). V dropped 3 bases and J dropped 0 bases, with 9 bases sitting between them. From germline, CDR1 is SGHDN and CDR2 FVKESK. The CDR3 is 14 residues long. The CDR3 region has the DNA TGTGCCAGCAGCCAGGGACTCACCTCCTACGAGCAGTACTTC. This encodes CASSQGLTSYEQYF.

The chain has TRBV27 and TRBJ1-5; 9 bases are a match to TRBD1. The CDR3 runs 14 residues. Germline CDR1 and CDR2: MNHEY and SMNVEV (reference sequence). Trimming removed 9 bases from V and 5 bases from J; junction bases left unmatched: 8. The CDR3 spells CASKTGGEYQPQHF. CDR3 coding DNA: TGTGCCAGTAAGACAGGGGGTGAGTATCAGCCCCAGCATTTT.

CDR3 amino acids: CASSVGYRGASEAFF. In nucleotides, the CDR3 is TGTGCCAGCAGCGTAGGGTACAGGGGAGCATCTGAAGCTTTCTTT. The rearrangement joins TRBV9 to TRBJ1-1, with 7 bases that match TRBD1. The germline CDR1 and CDR2 sequences are SGDLS and YYNGEE. The CDR3 has 15 residues. Losses at the gene ends were 0 bases for V and 6 bases for J; bases not matched to a gene: 8. Combining the CDR3 with reference TRBV9 and TRBJ1-1 gives the whole variable domain DSGVTQTPKHLITATGQRVTLRCSPRSGDLSVYWYQQSLDQGLQFLIQYYNGEERAKGNILERFSAQQFPDLHSELNLSSLELGDSALYFCASSVGYRGASEAFFGQGTRLTVV.

This clone was found a few times. The chain uses TRBV7-2 and TRBJ2-7; 7 nucleotides line up with TRBD1. Germline CDR1 and CDR2: SGHTA and FQGNSA. The length of the CDR3 is 14 residues. The junction had 9 bases not matched to a gene; V was cut back by 8 bases and J by 2 bases. Here the CDR3 reads CASGQTGVAYEQYF. CDR3 DNA: TGTGCCAGCGGCCAAACAGGGGTAGCCTACGAGCAGTACTTC.

The chain has TRBV4-1 and TRBJ2-6; tentatively, D is TRBD1 (6 bases). The CDR3 totals 15 residues. V was clipped by 1 base and J by 2 bases, with 6 bases between them. Germline assignment: CDR1 MGHRA and CDR2 YSYEKL. In DNA, the CDR3 is TGCGCCAGCAGCCAAGCAGGGGCTGGGGCCAACGTCCTGACTTTC. It translates to CASSQAGAGANVLTF.

The chain joins TRBV6-5 to TRBJ1-1; TRBD1 matches at 7 bases. Germline V lookup: CDR1 MNHEY, CDR2 SVGAGI. CDR3 length: 15 residues. V lost 4 bases and J lost 1; bases outside the gene matches: 6. CDR3 sequence reads: CASSLGQVGNTEAFF. CDR3 bases: TGTGCCAGCAGTTTAGGACAGGTTGGGAACACTGAAGCTTTCTTT.

The gene calls are TRBV4-1 and TRBJ1-1; D remains unclear. The germline gives CDR1 MGHRA, CDR2 YSYEKL. Trimming removed 5 bases at V and 0 bases at J, with 16 bases between. The CDR3 contains 16 residues. CDR3 loop: CASSAGRSNMNTEAFF. The CDR3 coding sequence is TGCGCCAGCAGCGCCGGGAGGAGCAATATGAACACTGAAGCTTTCTTT.

This clone was picked up one time. The chain employs TRBV30 and TRBJ2-7, with TRBD1 matching over 7 bases. Germline V CDR1 and CDR2: GTSNPN, SVGIG (reference sequence). This CDR3 is 13 amino acids long. Trimming removed 1 base from V and 2 bases from J; junction bases left unmatched: 2. The CDR3 loop reads CAWSDTGAYEQYF. CDR3 nucleotide sequence: TGTGCCTGGAGTGATACAGGGGCCTACGAGCAGTACTTC.

This clone was counted between two and nine times. The rearrangement links TRBV4-1 to TRBJ2-1, with 10 nucleotides matching TRBD2. J was trimmed by 4 bases and V by 0 bases; bases with no gene match: 6. Looked up from germline, CDR1 is MGHRA and CDR2 is YSYEKL. CDR3 length: 17 residues. Written as DNA, the CDR3 is TGCGCCAGCAGCCAAGAGACCGGACTAGCGGTGTACAATGAGCAGTTCTTC. It encodes CASSQETGLAVYNEQFF.

CDR3 protein: CASTTGVSNQPQHF. For the CDR3, the DNA is TGTGCCAGCACCACGGGGGTTAGCAATCAGCCCCAGCATTTT. This rearrangement joins TRBV6-7 to TRBJ1-5; D perhaps matches TRBD1 (5 bases). TRBV6-7 belongs to the ORF category, with a function that is uncertain. The ends were cut back, 7 bases at V and 0 bases at J, with 10 bases in the middle. This CDR3 is built from 14 residues.

V and J are TRBV19 and TRBJ1-2, with a possible D match to TRBD1 (6 bases). Germline assignment: CDR1 LNHDA and CDR2 SQIVND (reference sequence). This CDR3 comprises 14 residues. V lost 1 base and J 1 base, leaving 7 bases between the germline ends. In nucleotides, the CDR3 is TGTGCCAGTAGTATAGGGACAGTTAACTATGGCTACACCTTC. This translates into CASSIGTVNYGYTF.

The rearrangement links TRBV7-2 to TRBJ1-3; 7 bases are a match to TRBD1. V gave up 5 bases and J gave up 0 bases; unmatched junction bases: 7. The CDR3 is 16 amino acids. Per the germline V gene, CDR1 is SGHTA and CDR2 is FQGNSA. The CDR3 loop reads CASSPEQGSSGNTIYF. The CDR3 DNA follows: TGTGCCAGCAGCCCAGAACAGGGGAGCTCTGGAAACACCATATATTTT.

This clone was seen once. The chain couples TRBV6-5 to TRBJ2-7; maybe TRBD2 (5 bases). CDR1 and CDR2 from the germline V gene are MNHEY and SVGAGI. Trimming pared 5 bases from V and 3 bases from J, leaving 8 bases between. This CDR3 comprises 12 residues. CDR3 nucleotides: TGTGCCAGCAGTGACGGGGACTACGAGCAGTACTTC. Translation: CASSDGDYEQYF.

The chain links TRBV28 to TRBJ2-1; D may be TRBD1 or TRBD2 (5 bases each). The CDR3 sequence is 16 residues long. Trimming stripped 5 bases from V and 8 bases from J, with 22 bases between. Germline V gene data show CDR1 as MDHEN and CDR2 as SYDVKM. CDR3 bases: TGTGCCAGCAGTCTACCTGCCGGGACCTGGGCGTATGAGCAGTTCTTC. Its translation: CASSLPAGTWAYEQFF.

V and J are TRBV2 and TRBJ2-2, with TRBD2 identical over 7 bases. The CDR3 loop spans 14 amino acids. Germline-derived CDR1 and CDR2 are SNHLY and FYNNEI. Germline trimming cut 2 bases from V and 8 bases from J; bases unmatched to any gene: 5. CDR3 sequence (DNA): TGTGCCAGCAGTGAAAGCTGGGGGGGAGGGGAGCTGTTTTTT. This sequence encodes CASSESWGGGELFF.

This chain links TRBV7-9 with TRBJ2-7, with D possibly matching TRBD2 (5 bases). CDR3 length equals 14 residues. Germline lookup yields CDR1 SEHNR and CDR2 FQNEAQ (reference sequence). V was clipped by 5 bases and J by 6 bases, with 17 bases between them. The CDR3 protein is CASSHGPLASEQYF. CDR3 in DNA: TGTGCCAGCAGCCACGGGCCCCTAGCCTCCGAGCAGTACTTC. The full variable domain, completed using reference TRBV7-9 and TRBJ2-7, is DTGVSQNPRHKITKRGQNVTFRCDPISEHNRLYWYRQTLGQGPEFLTYFQNEAQLEKSRLLSDRFSAERPKGSFSTLEIQRTEQGDSAMYLCASSHGPLASEQYFGPGTRLTVT.

The gene calls are TRBV28 and TRBJ2-1; possible D gene TRBD2, 6 bases. The V and J ends lost 1 base and 3 bases respectively, with 16 bases between them. CDR1 and CDR2 from the germline V gene are MDHEN and SYDVKM. The CDR3 is 17 amino acids. The CDR3 DNA sequence: TGTGCCAGCAGTTTATTGGGGCGGGGAACAATCTACAATGAGCAGTTCTTC. It encodes CASSLLGRGTIYNEQFF.

The chain joins TRBV4-1 to TRBJ1-6; D is undetermined. This CDR3 has 14 residues. The germline V gene encodes CDR1 MGHRA and CDR2 YSYEKL. V lost 0 bases and J lost 10, with 10 bases in between. The CDR3: CASSQDVGWSPLHF. CDR3 nucleotide sequence: TGCGCCAGCAGCCAAGATGTGGGTTGGTCACCCCTCCACTTT.

V and J are TRBV5-4 and TRBJ2-1; no reliable D call. Trimming removed 4 bases at V and 6 bases at J, with 17 bases between. This CDR3 has 15 residues. CDR1 is SGHNT, CDR2 YYREEE, per germline (reference sequence). The DNA of the CDR3 is TGTGCCAGCAGCCCGGACCTCGGGTGGTTCAATGAGCAGTTCTTC. This codes for CASSPDLGWFNEQFF.

The rearrangement joins TRBV28 to TRBJ1-4; D gene unclear. Germline CDR1 and CDR2: MDHEN and SYDVKM. This CDR3 contains 14 residues. V lost 5 bases and J lost 4, with 11 bases in between. The CDR3 nucleotides read TGTGCCAGCAGTAGAACGACTTTTAATGAAAAACTGTTTTTT. Residues: CASSRTTFNEKLFF.

V usage is TRBV4-3 and J usage is TRBJ2-7; 8 nucleotides match TRBD1. CDR3 length: 15 amino acids. Trimming removed 0 bases from V and 8 bases from J; junction bases left unmatched: 9. CDR1 and CDR2 from the germline V gene are LGHNA and YSLEER. The CDR3 DNA reads as TGCGCCAGCAGCCAAGATTGGGGACAGGTTAGTCAGCAGTACTTC. Residues: CASSQDWGQVSQQYF.